The clone carrying this TCR beta chain has at least ten counts. The antigen is not known. V dropped 5 bases and J dropped 0; count of bases not matched to a gene: 3. Germline assignment: CDR1 SGHTA and CDR2 FQGNSA. CDR3 length equals 15 residues. The CDR3 regions of TCR beta were amplified from RNA transcripts. Primed by the HTBI set, a first-round RT-PCR was run on the TCR CDR3. TCRdb analysed the multiplex PCR reads with MiXCR anew, one entry per CDR3 protein. This sample has about 610,000 distinct CDR3 sequences; roughly 15% occur once, and the top ten carry 4% to 5.5%. This sample is part of a study of T cells in Graves' hyperthyroidism and ophthalmopathy. Turning to the study itself: Peripheral blood draws took place at initial diagnosis, ahead of any treatment.

Thyroid ultrasound, orbital computed tomography, clinical symptoms, and serum thyroxine and TRAb underpinned diagnoses. Study observations and caveats: Ophthalmopathy and stable hyperthyroidism were told apart by a 13 V-J model. Ophthalmopathy was model-predicted a median around seven months pre-onset.

What was sequenced was blood. This TCR derives from a middle-aged woman with Graves' ophthalmopathy. The rearrangement uses TRBV7-2 and TRBJ2-7; 11 bases are a match to TRBD1. In DNA, the CDR3 is TGTGCCAGCAGCCCAGGGACAGGGGGCTCCTACGAGCAGTACTTC. Its translation is CASSPGTGGSYEQYF.